The clone carrying this T cell receptor beta chain was seen at least ten times. Antigen unknown. This record belongs to a study of T-cell reconstitution after alpha-beta-depleted transplantation in children. The authors prepared the TCRbeta library with unique molecular identifiers. TCRdb passed the PCR reads through MiXCR, listing each CDR3 protein once. The data show around 450,000 distinct CDR3 sequences, with 43% seen just once and around 29% held by the top ten. Study-wide points: Reportedly, alpha-beta T cells present about two months post-transplant originated from several hundred expanded clones of graft origin.

Specimen: PBMCs, collected before TCRalphabeta/CD19-depleted stem cell transplant. The receptor's source is a girl aged 2-15 years with aplastic anemia, due to receive a stem cell transplant.

CDR3 sequence reads: CATSRDQEGDTQYF. CDR3 sequence (DNA): TGTGCCACCAGCAGAGATCAGGAGGGAGATACGCAGTATTTT. The rearrangement links TRBV15 to TRBJ2-3, with D perhaps matching TRBD2 (6 bases). There are 14 residues in the CDR3. CDR1 and CDR2 (germline): LNHNV, YYDKDF (reference sequence). Trimming removed 0 bases at V and 5 bases at J, with 9 bases between.